Each of the 21 T cell receptor beta chains below was sequenced from the same sample in a study of T cell changes during pregnancy in multiple sclerosis. Clones were sequenced by immunoSEQ multiplex PCR, and TCRdb holds only the in-frame ones, with some missing. The sample has about 69,000 clones; approximately 90% are singletons. The material sequenced was peripheral blood, taken in the third trimester of pregnancy. Receptors originate from a female donor with multiple sclerosis, enrolled in a pregnancy study.

The rearrangement joins TRBV19 to TRBJ2-7; 9 bases map to TRBD2. The CDR3 extends over 15 amino acids. Germline V gives CDR1 LNHDA, CDR2 SQIVND (reference sequence). V shed 5 bases, J shed 2 bases, and the junction held 7 bases outside the gene matches. CDR3 sequence: CASSPTSGSPYEQYF. The CDR3 DNA reads as TGTGCCAGTAGTCCGACTAGCGGTTCACCCTACGAGCAGTACTTC.

The chain uses TRBV5-6 and TRBJ1-1; possibly TRBD1 for D (6 bases). Germline-derived CDR1 and CDR2 are SGHDT and YYEEEE. Trimming removed 5 bases at V and 3 bases at J, with 14 bases between. The CDR3 has 14 amino acids. CDR3 loop: CASSFYRVDTEAFF. In DNA, the CDR3 is TGTGCCAGCAGTTTTTACAGGGTCGACACTGAAGCTTTCTTT. Supplemented by reference TRBV5-6 and TRBJ1-1, the full variable domain reads DAGVTQSPTHLIKTRGQQVTLRCSPKSGHDTVSWYQQALGQGPQFIFQYYEEEERQRGNFPDRFSGHQFPNYSSELNVNALLLGDSALYLCASSFYRVDTEAFFGQGTRLTVV.

This chain uses TRBV13 with TRBJ1-1, with D perhaps TRBD1 (6 bases). Germline V gene data show CDR1 as PRHDT and CDR2 as FYEKMQ (reference sequence). Trimming stripped 0 bases from V and 7 bases from J, with 12 bases between. There are 14 residues in the CDR3. CDR3 coding DNA: TGTGCCAGCAGCTTAGGCCTAACAGGGTTTGAAGCTTTCTTT. Translation gives CASSLGLTGFEAFF.

The chain is built from TRBV4-2 and TRBJ1-2, with 7 nucleotides matching TRBD1. CDR1 is LGHNA, CDR2 YNFKEQ, per germline. J was trimmed by 8 bases and V by 4 bases; bases with no gene match: 10. The CDR3 is made up of 14 amino acids. The CDR3 DNA follows: TGTGCCAGCAGCCCATTGACAGGGCCCGGAGGCTACACCTTC. Translated, it gives CASSPLTGPGGYTF.

The chain combines TRBV4-1 with TRBJ2-3, with 8 positions matching TRBD2. The junction had 6 bases not matched to a gene; V was cut back by 0 bases and J by 1 base. The CDR3 loop spans 17 amino acids. CDR1 is MGHRA and CDR2 is YSYEKL in the germline V gene. As DNA, the CDR3 is TGCGCCAGCAGCCAAGATTGGACTAGCCGACGCACAGATACGCAGTATTTT. Residues: CASSQDWTSRRTDTQYF.

J is TRBJ1-1 and V is TRBV19; D may be TRBD1 (5 bases). CDR3 length equals 11 residues. Germline V CDR1 and CDR2: LNHDA, SQIVND (reference sequence). V was pared by 3 bases and J by 10 bases, with 9 bases between. For the CDR3, the DNA is TGTGCCAGTAGTATCGTACAGGTAGCTTTCTTT. This codes for CASSIVQVAFF.

This chain uses TRBV13 with TRBJ2-3; D is uncertain. The germline V gene encodes CDR1 PRHDT and CDR2 FYEKMQ (reference sequence). This CDR3 is built from 13 residues. The germline V and J ends were trimmed by 2 bases and 4 bases, with 7 bases remaining between them. The CDR3 nucleotides are TGTGCCAGCAGCTTATGGGCCGCAGATACGCAGTATTTT. Residues: CASSLWAADTQYF. Full variable domain (outside the CDR3, taken from reference TRBV13 and TRBJ2-3): AAGVIQSPRHLIKEKRETATLKCYPIPRHDTVYWYQQGPGQDPQFLISFYEKMQSDKGSIPDRFSAQQFSDYHSELNMSSLELGDSALYFCASSLWAADTQYFGPGTRLTVL.

This clone has only one observation. The V call is TRBV6-6, the J call TRBJ2-5, with 7 bases matching TRBD2. Trimming at V came to 6 bases and at J to 4 bases, leaving 8 bases not matched to a gene. The germline V gene has CDR1 MNHNY and CDR2 SVGAGI (reference sequence). This CDR3 region has 14 residues. The CDR3 protein is CASRLTSTRETQYF. The CDR3 DNA is TGTGCCAGCAGATTGACTAGCACCAGAGAGACCCAGTACTTC.

V usage is TRBV12-5 and J usage is TRBJ2-3, with D possibly being TRBD2 (5 bases). V shed 0 bases and J shed 2 bases, with 18 bases lying between them. The CDR3 is 18 residues long. The germline gives CDR1 LGHNT, CDR2 FRNRAP. The CDR3: CASGLVAPSGRFTDTQYF. DNA of the CDR3: TGTGCTAGTGGTTTGGTAGCACCGAGCGGTAGATTCACAGATACGCAGTATTTT.

The chain joins TRBV11-3 to TRBJ2-2; 9 nucleotides line up with TRBD1. Germline V gives CDR1 SGHNT, CDR2 YENEEA. Trimming took 5 bases from V and 4 from J; bases not matched to a gene: 8. The CDR3 is 16 residues long. The CDR3 coding sequence is TGTGCCAGCAGCCCCCGACAGGGGGGAATCACCGGGGAGCTGTTTTTT. As protein: CASSPRQGGITGELFF.

V usage is TRBV5-1 and J usage is TRBJ1-4, with 7 bases lining up with TRBD1. V lost 7 bases, J lost 5 bases, and 5 bases stayed unmatched. The germline CDR1 and CDR2 sequences are SGHRS and YFSETQ. The CDR3 totals 13 residues. This CDR3 is CASRRGPNEKLFF. CDR3 coding DNA: TGCGCCAGCCGGAGGGGGCCGAATGAAAAACTGTTTTTT.

The J gene is TRBJ1-5, the V gene TRBV18, with TRBD1 matching over 7 bases. V trimming: 5 bases; J trimming: 4 bases; junction bases outside the gene matches: 8. From germline, CDR1 is KGHSH and CDR2 LQKENI. The CDR3 runs 15 residues. The CDR3 region is CASSVTGTVNQPQHF. DNA for the CDR3: TGTGCCAGCTCAGTTACCGGGACAGTTAATCAGCCCCAGCATTTT. Variable domain in full (rest from reference TRBV18 and TRBJ1-5): NAGVMQNPRHLVRRRGQEARLRCSPMKGHSHVYWYRQLPEEGLKFMVYLQKENIIDESGMPKERFSAEFPKEGPSILRIQQVVRGDSAAYFCASSVTGTVNQPQHFGDGTRLSIL.

The rearrangement links TRBV5-5 to TRBJ1-2; D unresolved. V dropped 0 bases and J dropped 11 bases, with 11 bases sitting between them. The CDR3 sequence is 12 residues long. From germline, CDR1 is SGHKS and CDR2 YYEKEE (reference sequence). CDR3 loop: CASSLAGEGYTF. The CDR3 DNA follows: TGTGCCAGCAGCTTGGCTGGAGAGGGTTACACCTTC.

The J gene is TRBJ2-1, the V gene TRBV18, with TRBD1 matching over 10 bases. The ends lost 3 bases at V and 4 bases at J; junction bases unmatched: 6. The CDR3 is 16 residues long. Germline V gene sequence: CDR1 KGHSH, CDR2 LQKENI. The chain's CDR3 is CASSPPGTGAYNEQFF. For the CDR3, the DNA is TGTGCCAGCTCACCTCCCGGGACAGGGGCGTACAATGAGCAGTTCTTC. Filled out from reference TRBV18 and TRBJ2-1, the complete variable domain reads NAGVMQNPRHLVRRRGQEARLRCSPMKGHSHVYWYRQLPEEGLKFMVYLQKENIIDESGMPKERFSAEFPKEGPSILRIQQVVRGDSAAYFCASSPPGTGAYNEQFFGPGTRLTVL.

The CDR3 reads CASSPGQVYEQYF. CDR3 DNA sequence: TGTGCCAGCAGTCCGGGACAAGTCTACGAGCAGTACTTC. The V call is TRBV28, the J call TRBJ2-7; tentative D call: TRBD1 (6 bases). In germline, CDR1 is MDHEN, CDR2 SYDVKM. The CDR3 is 13 residues long. V lost 5 bases and J lost 3, with 11 bases in between.

This chain links TRBV9 with TRBJ1-1; D perhaps matches TRBD1 (5 bases). The CDR3 is made up of 13 amino acids. Germline CDR1 SGDLS, CDR2 YYNGEE. Trimming shortened V by 0 bases and J by 4 bases, and 7 bases separated the two germline ends. The CDR3 loop is CASSVGGATEAFF. The CDR3, as DNA: TGTGCCAGCAGCGTAGGTGGGGCCACTGAAGCTTTCTTT.

The rearrangement uses TRBV5-6 and TRBJ1-1; tentative D call: TRBD1 (5 bases). The CDR3 is 18 residues long. The V end was cut by 0 bases, the J end by 5 bases, with 23 bases between. Germline V gene lookup returns CDR1 SGHDT and CDR2 YYEEEE. DNA for the CDR3: TGTGCCAGCAGCTTGGCCCCGAATGTAGGGGCCGCGGGGACTGAAGCTTTCTTT. Amino acid sequence: CASSLAPNVGAAGTEAFF.

The genes are TRBV27 and TRBJ2-7; 10 bases fit TRBD2. The CDR3 sequence is 14 residues long. V lost 8 bases, J lost 2 bases, and 6 bases stayed unmatched. The germline CDR1 and CDR2 sequences are MNHEY and SMNVEV (reference sequence). CDR3 region: CASGIAGGTYEQYF. DNA for the CDR3: TGTGCCAGCGGAATAGCGGGGGGTACCTACGAGCAGTACTTC.

The chain carries TRBV2 and TRBJ1-2; 9 nucleotides align to TRBD1. Germline V CDR1 and CDR2: SNHLY, FYNNEI. This CDR3 region has 14 residues. Trimming removed 1 base from V and 8 bases from J; junction bases left unmatched: 5. This chain's CDR3 is CASSEGQGVVGYTF. As DNA, the CDR3 is TGTGCCAGCAGTGAAGGACAGGGGGTAGTAGGCTACACCTTC.

The chain carries TRBV19 and TRBJ2-1; 9 bases align to TRBD2. This CDR3 is built from 15 residues. The germline CDR1 and CDR2 sequences are LNHDA and SQIVND (reference sequence). V shed 5 bases, J shed 2 bases, and the junction held 4 bases outside the gene matches. CDR3 sequence: CASSHSGSTYNEQFF. Here the CDR3 DNA reads TGTGCCAGTAGTCATAGCGGGAGCACCTACAATGAGCAGTTCTTC.

The chain employs TRBV7-9 and TRBJ2-1; 10 positions agree with TRBD2. J gave up 0 bases and V 7 bases, and 6 bases lay outside the gene matches. The CDR3 sequence is 16 residues long. Germline CDR1 SEHNR, CDR2 FQNEAQ (reference sequence). In DNA, the CDR3 is TGTGCCAGCAAGAAGGCTAGCGGGGGCTCCTACAATGAGCAGTTCTTC. Translated, it gives CASKKASGGSYNEQFF.